These T cell receptor beta chains were read from a single sample in a study of shared clonotypes between healthy human individuals. TCRdb's table, derived via immunoSEQ multiplex PCR, lists solely in-frame clones and lacks some. The sample lists about 700,000 clones, 92% seen once, with 24% in the top ten. What was sequenced was naive CD8+ T cells sorted from blood. Receptors were obtained from a man aged 25 to 40 in good health. CDR3s include the opening cysteine and the closing phenylalanine or tryptophan. The D gene is left open where the match is weak. Size is stated for part of the rows, as once, few or many counts, or as a class when the clone is expanded.

TRBJ2-1,once,TRBV9,TRBD2,CASSLWAGANSEQFF,TGTGCCAGCAGCCTCTGGGCGGGAGCGAATAGCGAGCAGTTCTTC
TRBJ2-1,-,TRBV29-1,-,CSVLPRDKSNNEQFF,TGCAGCGTTCTCCCCCGGGACAAGTCCAACAATGAGCAGTTCTTC
TRBJ2-7,-,TRBV9,-,CASSAEGGPQVGEQYF,TGTGCCAGCAGCGCCGAGGGGGGGCCACAGGTAGGCGAGCAGTACTTC
TRBJ2-7,-,TRBV15,TRBD2,CATSRDRWTSGSVYEQYF,TGTGCCACCAGCAGAGATCGCTGGACTAGCGGGAGTGTCTACGAGCAGTACTTC
TRBJ2-5,-,TRBV5-6,TRBD2,CASSFPRTSGDQETQYF,TGTGCCAGCAGCTTCCCCCGGACTAGCGGGGACCAAGAGACCCAGTACTTC
TRBJ2-3,-,TRBV5-6,-,CASSSWSPSTDTQYF,TGTGCCAGCAGCTCCTGGTCCCCTAGCACAGATACGCAGTATTTT
TRBJ2-3,-,TRBV7-9,TRBD1,CASSLAGDSFMVGTQYF,TGTGCCAGCAGCTTAGCGGGGGACAGTTTCATGGTTGGTACGCAGTATTTT
TRBJ2-3,-,TRBV21-1,-,CASSKRSLGGQGRDTQYF,TGTGCCAGCAGCAAACGGTCTCTGGGGGGACAGGGGAGAGATACGCAGTATTTT
TRBJ2-7,-,TRBV27,TRBD2,CASSWPGTSGYEQYF,TGTGCCAGCAGTTGGCCCGGGACTAGCGGCTACGAGCAGTACTTC
TRBJ2-1,-,TRBV4-2,TRBD2,CASSQIKRGSYNEQFF,TGTGCCAGCAGCCAAATTAAGCGGGGGTCCTACAATGAGCAGTTCTTC
TRBJ1-5,-,TRBV5-1,-,CASSLEGGPYSNQPQHF,TGCGCCAGCAGCTTGGAGGGAGGGCCTTATAGCAATCAGCCCCAGCATTTT
TRBJ2-7,-,TRBV10-3,-,CAISESPPLLKQGRTYEQYF,TGTGCCATCAGTGAGTCGCCCCCCCTTTTGAAGCAGGGAAGGACCTACGAGCAGTACTTC
TRBJ2-1,-,TRBV27,TRBD1,CASKEGTGGREQFF,TGTGCCAGCAAGGAGGGGACAGGGGGCCGTGAGCAGTTCTTC
TRBJ2-7,-,TRBV28,-,CASSFPRDAYEQYF,TGTGCCAGCAGTTTCCCCAGGGACGCCTACGAGCAGTACTTC
TRBJ2-7,-,TRBV7-2,-,CASSPSGGLGIYEQYF,TGTGCCAGCAGCCCGAGTGGAGGATTGGGGATCTACGAGCAGTACTTC
TRBJ1-2,-,TRBV7-9,TRBD1,CASSLGQGINGYTF,TGTGCCAGCAGCTTGGGACAGGGAATCAATGGCTACACCTTC
TRBJ2-1,-,TRBV7-6,TRBD2,CASSWLIFTSGRVEQFF,TGTGCCAGCAGCTGGCTAATATTCACTAGCGGGAGAGTAGAGCAGTTCTTC
TRBJ2-2,-,TRBV7-9,TRBD1,CASSHEGQGYTGELFF,TGTGCCAGCAGCCATGAGGGACAGGGGTACACCGGGGAGCTGTTTTTT
TRBJ2-1,-,TRBV18,-,CASSPGGKYNEQFF,TGTGCCAGCTCACCTGGGGGCAAATACAATGAGCAGTTCTTC
TRBJ2-5,once,TRBV2,TRBD2,CASRAAGGLQETQYF,TGTGCCAGCAGGGCAGCGGGAGGGTTACAAGAGACCCAGTACTTC
TRBJ2-1,-,TRBV27,-,CASSLSNREPFF,TGTGCCAGCAGTTTATCGAATAGGGAGCCCTTCTTC